The 4 T cell receptor beta chains presented below share a single source sample, sequenced in a study of brain T cells in children with intractable seizures. Clones were sequenced by immunoSEQ multiplex PCR, and TCRdb holds only the in-frame ones, with some missing. The data contain fewer than 150,000 clones, 90% to 95% of them singletons. The sequencing here drew on peripheral blood, taken at surgery. The receptors were sampled from a boy in the first two years of life with hemimegalencephaly and intractable seizures.

This clone was found a few times. V is TRBV24-1 and J is TRBJ1-1, with unresolved D. The CDR3 is made up of 12 amino acids. The germline CDR1 and CDR2 sequences are KGHDR and SFDVKD. V gave up 7 bases and J gave up 3 bases, with 8 bases separating them. The DNA for the CDR3 is TGTGCCACCAGGCTAGACGACACTGAAGCTTTCTTT. It yields the protein CATRLDDTEAFF.

The rearrangement links TRBV5-4 to TRBJ2-5; the D gene is possibly TRBD2 (6 bases). The germline V and J ends were trimmed by 4 bases and 3 bases, with 10 bases remaining between them. The CDR3 totals 13 residues. CDR1 is SGHNT and CDR2 is YYREEE in the germline V gene (reference sequence). The CDR3 region has the DNA TGTGCCAGCAGCCCCGGACTAAAAGAGACCCAGTACTTC. Its protein product is CASSPGLKETQYF.

The chain links TRBV27 to TRBJ2-3; 7 nucleotides agree with TRBD2. This CDR3 region has 14 residues. V lost 2 bases to trimming and J lost 5 bases; unmatched junction nucleotides: 4. From germline, CDR1 is MNHEY and CDR2 SMNVEV (reference sequence). The CDR3 bases are TGTGCCAGCAGTTTACCAGGGAGGGGAGATACGCAGTATTTT. Translated, it gives CASSLPGRGDTQYF.

This clone is a singleton in its sample. The CDR3 loop is CASRRDRGSGLLDTQYF. The CDR3 DNA reads TGTGCCAGTAGACGCGACAGGGGATCGGGACTATTAGATACGCAGTATTTT. The gene calls are TRBV19 and TRBJ2-3; D is perhaps TRBD1 (8 bases). Trimming stripped 6 bases from V and 5 bases from J, with 24 bases between. CDR1 and CDR2 (germline): LNHDA, SQIVND (reference sequence). The CDR3 consists of 17 residues.